These 4 T cell receptor beta chains came from one sample sequenced in a study of blood T cell repertoires in COVID-19. The protocol was immunoSEQ multiplex PCR, while the TCRdb copy is restricted to in-frame clones and leaves out a portion. The sample holds tens of thousands of clones; approximately 87% are singletons and the top ten take roughly 6.7%. Sequenced input: peripheral blood. The source of these receptors is a man aged 55-75 years with active or convalescent COVID-19.

The gene calls are TRBV12-3 or TRBV12-4 and TRBJ1-2; D is uncertain. This CDR3 is built from 13 residues. The germline V and J ends were trimmed by 7 bases and 8 bases, with 17 bases remaining between them. The CDR3 sequence: CASTPFSAGGYTF. CDR3 coding DNA: TGTGCCAGCACCCCTTTCTCGGCGGGGGGCTACACCTTC.

This rearrangement joins TRBV11-3 to TRBJ1-1; D ambiguous. This CDR3 has 12 amino acids. Per the germline V gene, CDR1 is SGHNT and CDR2 is YENEEA. The germline V and J ends were trimmed by 5 bases and 1 base, with 5 bases remaining between them. The CDR3, as DNA: TGTGCCAGCAGCCGGGGGAACACTGAAGCTTTCTTT. Translated: CASSRGNTEAFF. The full variable domain, its missing parts supplied by reference TRBV11-3 and TRBJ1-1, is EAGVVQSPRYKIIEKKQPVAFWCNPISGHNTLYWYLQNLGQGPELLIRYENEEAVDDSQLPKDRFSAERLKGVDSTLKIQPAELGDSAVYLCASSRGNTEAFFGQGTRLTVV.

For the CDR3, the DNA is TGTGCCAGCAGCGGTGGACAGGGGGCGCATGGCTACACCTTC. Encoded protein: CASSGGQGAHGYTF. V gene TRBV28 combines with J gene TRBJ1-2; 11 bases agree with TRBD1. Unmatched junction bases numbered 6, after V lost 6 bases and J lost 6 bases. The CDR3 is made up of 14 amino acids. Germline V CDR1 and CDR2: MDHEN, SYDVKM.

The CDR3 DNA follows: TGTGCCAGCAGCTCTAGAGGGGGCTTTGGGAATAGCAATCAGCCCCAGCATTTT. This gives the protein CASSSRGGFGNSNQPQHF. The gene calls are TRBV7-2 and TRBJ1-5; 7 nucleotides line up with TRBD1. The germline CDR1 and CDR2 sequences are SGHTA and FQGNSA. The CDR3 runs 18 residues. J was trimmed by 0 bases and V by 4 bases; bases with no gene match: 12.